This T cell receptor (beta chain) appears in the sequencing data of a study of metastatic and nonmetastatic thyroid tumors. Study information: The authors compared repertoires across blood and tumor or nodule tissue from malignant and benign thyroid patients. General study results and limits: The reported finding was significantly higher TCR beta diversity in malignant thyroid tumors relative to benign nodules, in blood and tumor.

The V gene's germline CDR1 is MNHEY and CDR2 SVGEGT. V shed 2 bases and J shed 5 bases, with 12 bases lying between them. The CDR3 contains 14 residues. Every patient was untreated before thyroid surgery. This clone was observed a handful of times. Its specificity is unknown. Authors' processing steps: The authors used CDR3 differences across clinicopathological groups to build a distant-metastasis classifier for papillary thyroid cancer. TCRdb re-analyzed the PCR reads through MiXCR. None of the V and J calls come from the authors' own analysis; TCRdb made them. The sample comprises 30,000 or so clones, around 20% of which are singletons, and 7.5% to 9.5% rests with the top ten.

Sequenced input: blood. This receptor was taken from a female donor with papillary thyroid cancer or a benign thyroid nodule (not recorded which). Some clones in this sample may be carry-over from other donors' samples. The gene calls are TRBV6-2 or TRBV6-3 and TRBJ2-5, with unresolved D. The CDR3 DNA reads as TGTGCCAGCAGTTACCAGCCTAGTAGGGAGACCCAGTACTTC. Amino acids: CASSYQPSRETQYF.